The 17 T cell receptor beta chains presented below share a single source sample, sequenced in a study of shared clonotypes between healthy human individuals (TCRdb year 2020). Library generation was performed with the immunoSEQ multiplex PCR assay. Sourced from immuneACCESS, this table was stored by TCRdb with only in-frame sequences that have V and J called. A share of the clones is absent; for the studies checked, an unresolved V gene accounts for under half, and the remainder has no known explanation. This sample has roughly 410,000 clones in its table, and 96% of those were observed once. The top ten constitute approximately 0.32% of the sample. Specimen: memory CD8+ T cells sorted from blood. The intended sense of this specimen's cell subset or site label: CD45RO+ cells pooled with CCR7-negative TemRA cells. The receptors come from a man under 40 in good health.

The chain joins TRBV7-9 to TRBJ1-1; tentative D call: TRBD1 (6 bases). The CDR3 sequence is 17 residues long. Germline CDR1 reads SEHNR; CDR2 reads FQNEAQ (reference sequence). The V end was cut by 1 base, the J end by 0 bases, with 15 bases between. Here the CDR3 DNA reads TGTGCCAGCAGCTTAGGGGCCGGGGGCGCGGTGAACACTGAAGCTTTCTTT. Translated: CASSLGAGGAVNTEAFF.

In this sample, this clone turned up once. The chain links TRBV28 to TRBJ1-2; possibly TRBD1 for D (6 bases). Per the germline V gene, CDR1 is MDHEN and CDR2 is SYDVKM. This CDR3 has 12 residues. V was pared by 8 bases and J by 5 bases, with 12 bases between. The CDR3 sequence: CASRGGGYGYTF. The CDR3 nucleotides are TGTGCCAGCCGCGGAGGGGGGTATGGCTACACCTTC.

The sample holds one count of this clone. The genes are TRBV15 and TRBJ2-4; 8 bases agree with TRBD2. Germline CDR1 reads LNHNV; CDR2 reads YYDKDF (reference sequence). The CDR3 consists of 15 residues. J gave up 8 bases and V 0 bases, and 6 bases lay outside the gene matches. The CDR3 sequence: CATSRDPAGVDIQYF. The CDR3 bases are TGTGCCACCAGCAGAGACCCAGCGGGAGTGGACATTCAGTACTTC.

The chain links TRBV9 to TRBJ1-2, with 8 bases identical to TRBD1. Germline V gene lookup returns CDR1 SGDLS and CDR2 YYNGEE. The CDR3 has 15 residues. With V trimmed by 0 bases and J by 3 bases, 4 bases remained unmatched. CDR3: CASSVDDRGYYGYTF. CDR3 bases: TGTGCCAGCAGCGTAGACGACAGGGGCTACTATGGCTACACCTTC.

The V call is TRBV10-1, the J call TRBJ1-1, with TRBD1 identical over 10 bases. The germline CDR1 and CDR2 sequences are WNHNN and SYGVQD (reference sequence). The CDR3 totals 16 residues. After removal of 5 bases from V and 1 base from J, the junction contained 7 bases not matched to a gene. The CDR3, as DNA: TGCGCCAGCAGTCGGGACAGGGGCTTTCGGAACACTGAAGCTTTCTTT. This sequence encodes CASSRDRGFRNTEAFF.

The V call is TRBV27, the J call TRBJ2-1; D may correspond to TRBD1 or TRBD2 (5 bases each). CDR1 is MNHEY and CDR2 is SMNVEV in the germline V gene (reference sequence). Trimming pared 6 bases from V and 12 bases from J, leaving 24 bases between. The CDR3 runs 15 residues. CDR3 amino acids: CASSRGDSGSQGQFF. CDR3 DNA: TGTGCCAGCAGCCGAGGGGATTCGGGGAGTCAGGGGCAGTTCTTC.

This chain joins TRBV7-8 and TRBJ1-1, with D tentatively TRBD1 (6 bases). The germline V and J ends were trimmed by 7 bases and 5 bases, with 23 bases remaining between them. The CDR3 is made up of 16 amino acids. Germline V gene lookup returns CDR1 SGHVS and CDR2 FQNEAQ. The DNA of the CDR3 is TGTGCCAGCATCAGGGGTAGGAGAGGGGGTGAGACTGAAGCTTTCTTT. Protein: CASIRGRRGGETEAFF.

V and J are TRBV28 and TRBJ2-7; TRBD1 matches 9 bases. The CDR3 runs 12 residues. The junction had 4 bases not matched to a gene; V was cut back by 7 bases and J by 6 bases. CDR1 and CDR2 (germline): MDHEN, SYDVKM. CDR3 sequence (DNA): TGTGCCAGCACCACGGACAGGGGCGAGCAGTACTTC. Its protein is CASTTDRGEQYF.

V gene TRBV10-3 combines with J gene TRBJ2-3, with D unresolved. This CDR3 is built from 13 residues. V was clipped by 7 bases and J by 1 base, with 9 bases between them. The germline gives CDR1 ENHRY, CDR2 SYGVKD. The CDR3 DNA sequence: TGTGCCATCAAAGGTCCCCGCACAGATACGCAGTATTTT. Its translation is CAIKGPRTDTQYF.

The rearrangement links TRBV7-3 to TRBJ2-6; 8 bases line up with TRBD2. The CDR3 is 16 amino acids. Germline V CDR1 and CDR2: SGHTA, FQGTGA. Losses at the gene ends were 5 bases for V and 1 base for J; bases not matched to a gene: 4. The CDR3 DNA sequence: TGTGCCAGCAGCCCAGGACTAGCTTCTGGGGCCAACGTCCTGACTTTC. Translation: CASSPGLASGANVLTF.

The rearrangement uses TRBV28 and TRBJ2-3; 8 nucleotides match TRBD1. CDR3 size: 13 residues. Per the germline V gene, CDR1 is MDHEN and CDR2 is SYDVKM. V was pared by 5 bases and J by 8 bases, with 6 bases of the junction left unmatched. CDR3 in amino acids: CASSPPDRGTQYF. CDR3 DNA sequence: TGTGCCAGCAGTCCCCCCGACAGGGGTACGCAGTATTTT.

Here the CDR3 reads CASSKGTGGNTGELFF. Here the CDR3 DNA reads TGTGCCAGCAGTAAGGGGACAGGGGGGAACACCGGGGAGCTGTTTTTT. V usage is TRBV2 and J usage is TRBJ2-2; 11 bases map to TRBD1. Per the germline V gene, CDR1 is SNHLY and CDR2 is FYNNEI. CDR3 length equals 16 residues. Trimming removed 5 bases from V and 1 base from J; junction bases left unmatched: 3.

Of note for this clone: This sample also contains other DNA sequences that code for the same CDR3. This chain joins TRBV30 and TRBJ2-7; no clear D. The CDR3 consists of 11 residues. In germline, CDR1 is GTSNPN, CDR2 SVGIG (reference sequence). Trimming took 2 bases from V and 4 from J, leaving 6 bases between them. The CDR3 DNA sequence: TGTGCCTGGAGTTCCGCATACGAGCAGTACTTC. It encodes CAWSSAYEQYF.

V and J are TRBV5-6 and TRBJ2-7, with D possibly matching TRBD2 (6 bases). Germline V gene lookup returns CDR1 SGHDT and CDR2 YYEEEE. V lost 3 bases and J 3 bases, leaving 10 bases between the germline ends. The CDR3 extends over 13 amino acids. Here the CDR3 DNA reads TGTGCCAGCAGCTCGTCGGGAGTCTACGAGCAGTACTTC. Amino acid sequence: CASSSSGVYEQYF. The whole variable domain, filled in from reference TRBV5-6 and TRBJ2-7, reads DAGVTQSPTHLIKTRGQQVTLRCSPKSGHDTVSWYQQALGQGPQFIFQYYEEEERQRGNFPDRFSGHQFPNYSSELNVNALLLGDSALYLCASSSSGVYEQYFGPGTRLTVT.

For this clone: The sample carries other DNA sequences with the same CDR3. V gene TRBV6-5 combines with J gene TRBJ2-3; D gene unclear. In germline, CDR1 is MNHEY, CDR2 SVGAGI. V was shortened by 0 bases and J by 0 bases, with 4 bases between the two germline ends. The CDR3 loop spans 14 amino acids. CDR3 sequence reads: CASSYSASTDTQYF. The DNA of the CDR3 is TGTGCCAGCAGTTACTCGGCCAGCACAGATACGCAGTATTTT.

This clone was recorded once. The rearrangement uses TRBV11-1 and TRBJ1-1; D remains unclear. V was shortened by 5 bases and J by 0 bases, with 13 bases between the two germline ends. This CDR3 comprises 15 residues. The germline CDR1 and CDR2 sequences are SGHAT and FQDESV (reference sequence). The CDR3 loop is CASSREGTMNTEAFF. CDR3 DNA sequence: TGTGCCAGCAGCCGCGAGGGAACCATGAACACTGAAGCTTTCTTT.

The CDR3 DNA reads TGTGCCAGTAGTATTGTTCCCTCTAGCACTGAAGCTTTCTTT. Amino acid sequence: CASSIVPSSTEAFF. The J gene is TRBJ1-1, the V gene TRBV19, with no clear D. Germline CDR1 reads LNHDA; CDR2 reads SQIVND (reference sequence). The V gene lost 3 bases and the J gene lost 4 bases, with 12 bases spanning the gap. The CDR3 spans 14 residues.